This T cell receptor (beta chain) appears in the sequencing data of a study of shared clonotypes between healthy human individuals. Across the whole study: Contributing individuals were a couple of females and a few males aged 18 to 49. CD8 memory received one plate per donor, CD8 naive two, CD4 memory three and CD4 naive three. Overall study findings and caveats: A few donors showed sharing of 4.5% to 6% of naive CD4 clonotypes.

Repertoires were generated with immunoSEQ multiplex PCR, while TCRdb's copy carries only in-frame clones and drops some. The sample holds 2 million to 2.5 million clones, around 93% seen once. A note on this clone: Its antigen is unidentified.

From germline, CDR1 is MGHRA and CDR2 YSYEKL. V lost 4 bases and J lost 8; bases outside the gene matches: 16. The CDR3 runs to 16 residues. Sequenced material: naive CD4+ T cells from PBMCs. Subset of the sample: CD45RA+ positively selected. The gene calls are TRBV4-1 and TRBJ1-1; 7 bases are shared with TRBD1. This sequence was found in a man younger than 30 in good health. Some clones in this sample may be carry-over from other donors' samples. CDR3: CASSRLSGGVNSEAFF. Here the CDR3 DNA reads TGCGCCAGCAGCCGCTTATCAGGGGGAGTTAACTCGGAAGCTTTCTTT.